The 5 T cell receptor beta chains reported below all come from one sample, sequenced in a study of cytomegalovirus exposure and HLA in healthy donors. The primer mix had 60 Vbeta and 13 Jbeta primers. Method: immunoSEQ multiplex PCR; TCRdb's copy keeps in-frame clones and lacks some. The top ten hold roughly 5.2% of the sample, which has 60,000 to 80,000 clones, more than 70% seen once. Specimen: PBMCs. These receptors came from a woman in her 30s in good health and CMV-seronegative.

Regarding this clone: Germline is not matched at one junction end, which may reflect a read error. For the CDR3, the DNA is TGTGCCAGCAGTTACTCGGCGGGAGGGCAAGTGACCCAGTACTTC. Translated, it gives CASSYSAGGQVTQYF. The chain joins TRBV6-6 to TRBJ2-5, with 9 positions matching TRBD2. This CDR3 contains 15 residues. Per the germline V gene, CDR1 is MNHNY and CDR2 is SVGAGI (reference sequence).

V is TRBV28 and J is TRBJ2-3; 9 bases line up with TRBD1. This CDR3 comprises 14 residues. Germline V CDR1 and CDR2: MDHEN, SYDVKM. V shed 6 bases, J shed 6 bases, and the junction held 7 bases outside the gene matches. CDR3 amino acids: CASSATGGRDTQYF. The CDR3 DNA reads TGTGCCAGCAGCGCCACAGGGGGCCGGGATACGCAGTATTTT.

This clone was counted between two and nine times. The chain links TRBV18 to TRBJ2-5; weak D call: TRBD1 (6 bases). V was cut by 1 base and J by 2 bases, with 8 bases left in between. Germline CDR1 and CDR2: KGHSH and LQKENI. The CDR3 totals 14 residues. CDR3 sequence (DNA): TGTGCCAGCTCACCACAGGGGGTACAAGAGACCCAGTACTTC. This translates into CASSPQGVQETQYF.

The V gene is TRBV6-5, the J gene TRBJ1-2, with a weak D call TRBD1 (5 bases). The germline V and J ends were trimmed by 2 bases and 2 bases, with 12 bases remaining between them. This CDR3 spans 15 amino acids. Per the germline V gene, CDR1 is MNHEY and CDR2 is SVGAGI. The DNA for the CDR3 is TGTGCCAGCAGTTACGGCGCGGGGGTGAACTATGGCTACACCTTC. Its protein product is CASSYGAGVNYGYTF.

The genes are TRBV29-1 and TRBJ1-1; 7 nucleotides match TRBD1. The V segment lost 3 bases and the J segment 5 bases; nucleotides outside the gene matches: 6. The CDR3 has 13 amino acids. From germline, CDR1 is SQVTM and CDR2 ANQGSEA. CDR3 in amino acids: CSVDEGAGTEAFF. CDR3 coding DNA: TGCAGCGTTGATGAGGGGGCTGGAACTGAAGCTTTCTTT.